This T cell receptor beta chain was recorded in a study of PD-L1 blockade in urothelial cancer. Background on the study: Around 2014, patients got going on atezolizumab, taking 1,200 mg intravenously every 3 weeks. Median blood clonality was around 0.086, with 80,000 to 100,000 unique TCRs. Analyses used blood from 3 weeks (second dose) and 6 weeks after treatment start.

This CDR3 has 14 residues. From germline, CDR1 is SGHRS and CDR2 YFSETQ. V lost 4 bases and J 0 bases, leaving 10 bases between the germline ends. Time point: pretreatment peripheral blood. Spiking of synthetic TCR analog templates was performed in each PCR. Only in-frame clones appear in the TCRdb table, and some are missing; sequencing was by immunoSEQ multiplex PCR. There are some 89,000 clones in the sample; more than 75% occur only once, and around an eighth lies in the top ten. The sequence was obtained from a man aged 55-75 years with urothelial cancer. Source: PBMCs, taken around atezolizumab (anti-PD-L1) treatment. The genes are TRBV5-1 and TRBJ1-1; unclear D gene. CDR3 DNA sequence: TGCGCCAGCAGCCCCCAGAGCGTGAACACTGAAGCTTTCTTT. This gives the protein CASSPQSVNTEAFF.